This T cell receptor (beta chain) derives from a study of beta chain features in type 1 diabetes. General study points: VDJ junctions from type 1 diabetes patients carried fewer insertions and larger deletions. Significant though moderate, a shortening of TCRB CDR3s appeared in all four CD4+ subsets of Type 1 diabetes patients. A potential PCR bias toward shorter templates would be equal in patient and control samples.

About this clone: What it binds is not known.

It was via CD45RO/CCR7/CD25/CD127/CD95/CD27 that CD4+ naive, central memory, regulatory and stem cell-like memory cells were sorted. The isolated RNA, all of it, was reverse transcribed, so expressed TCRB transcripts were what got sequenced. Sequencing used immunoSEQ multiplex PCR; TCRdb keeps in-frame clones, though not all of them. This table has some 350,000 clones, 9.6% appearing once. V lost 9 bases to trimming and J lost 0 bases, with 9 bases between them. The CDR3 has 13 residues. Germline V gene data show CDR1 as ENHRY and CDR2 as SYGVKD. The source material was central memory CD4+ T cells from blood. The receptor's source is a man younger than 40 with type 1 diabetes. The genes are TRBV10-3 and TRBJ1-5, with D possibly being TRBD1 (5 bases). CDR3 region: CAIRGDSNQPQHF. CDR3 DNA sequence: TGTGCCATTAGAGGGGATAGCAATCAGCCCCAGCATTTT.